Below, 31 T cell receptor beta chains from the same sample are listed, as sequenced in a study of shared clonotypes between healthy human individuals. TCRdb's copy holds only in-frame clones and misses some; the assay was immunoSEQ multiplex PCR. The sample holds about 2,500,000 clones, more than 80% seen once. Sequences were obtained from naive CD4+ T cells sorted from blood. Stated subset: CD45RA+ positively selected. The source of these receptors is a man in his late teens or twenties in good health.

The chain employs TRBV2 and TRBJ2-7, with D perhaps matching TRBD1 (6 bases). Germline V lookup: CDR1 SNHLY, CDR2 FYNNEI. This CDR3 spans 14 amino acids. Between the trimmed V and J ends, which lost 3 bases and 5 bases, there was a span of 14 bases. The DNA for the CDR3 is TGTGCCAGCAGTGAGGGGACAACCGTCCACGAGCAGTACTTC. Its translation: CASSEGTTVHEQYF.

This rearrangement joins TRBV7-2 to TRBJ2-3; no definite D call. CDR1 SGHTA and CDR2 FQGNSA come from the germline V gene. The CDR3 is made up of 14 amino acids. V lost 5 bases and J lost 0, with 9 bases in between. As DNA, the CDR3 is TGTGCCAGCAGCCGGTGGGCTAGCACAGATACGCAGTATTTT. Translation gives CASSRWASTDTQYF.

This chain connects TRBV19 to TRBJ1-5; weak D call: TRBD1 (6 bases). V gave up 11 bases and J gave up 7 bases, with 24 bases separating them. In germline, CDR1 is LNHDA, CDR2 SQIVND (reference sequence). The CDR3 is 15 amino acids. CDR3 DNA: TGTGCCGGGAGGGGAACAGGGAGTATTTTCCAGCCCCAGCATTTT. As protein: CAGRGTGSIFQPQHF.

The chain combines TRBV7-2 with TRBJ2-3; D remains ambiguous. The CDR3 totals 14 residues. V was pared by 7 bases and J by 2 bases, with 13 bases between. Germline V gene data show CDR1 as SGHTA and CDR2 as FQGNSA. CDR3 sequence (DNA): TGTGCCAGCACCACGCCGGCACCCACAGATACGCAGTATTTT. Translating it yields CASTTPAPTDTQYF. The full variable domain, with the rest looked up from reference TRBV7-2 and TRBJ2-3, is GAGVSQSPSNKVTEKGKDVELRCDPISGHTALYWYRQSLGQGLEFLIYFQGNSAPDKSGLPSDRFSAERTGGSVSTLTIQRTQQEDSAVYLCASTTPAPTDTQYFGPGTRLTVL.

Concerning this clone itself: Other DNA sequences in this specimen translate into the identical CDR3. V and J are TRBV5-1 and TRBJ1-3; the D gene is possibly TRBD1 (5 bases). V was trimmed by 0 bases and J by 0 bases, leaving 7 bases between them. This CDR3 is built from 15 residues. The germline CDR1 and CDR2 sequences are SGHRS and YFSETQ. The CDR3 bases are TGCGCCAGCAGCTTGGACGGGGCCTCTGGAAACACCATATATTTT. The encoded protein is CASSLDGASGNTIYF.

V gene TRBV6-5 combines with J gene TRBJ1-1, with 7 bases lining up with TRBD1. The CDR3 is 14 amino acids. V trimming: 7 bases; J trimming: 0 bases; junction bases outside the gene matches: 5. Germline CDR1 and CDR2: MNHEY and SVGAGI. In nucleotides, the CDR3 is TGTGCCAGCACGACAGGGAGTATGAACACTGAAGCTTTCTTT. Amino acids: CASTTGSMNTEAFF.

The J gene is TRBJ2-5, the V gene TRBV27, with 7 bases that match TRBD2. In germline, CDR1 is MNHEY, CDR2 SMNVEV (reference sequence). This CDR3 has 17 amino acids. Trimming removed 5 bases from V and 1 base from J; junction bases left unmatched: 13. CDR3 sequence: CASSPMGRAKIQETQYF. The CDR3 DNA is TGTGCCAGCAGTCCAATGGGGAGGGCGAAAATCCAAGAGACCCAGTACTTC.

This clone was seen just once. The J gene is TRBJ2-5, the V gene TRBV14, with TRBD1 as a possible D gene (6 bases). V gave up 2 bases and J gave up 2 bases, with 18 bases separating them. The germline CDR1 and CDR2 sequences are SGHDN and FVKESK. This CDR3 is 17 amino acids long. The CDR3 sequence is CASSQPRQETLQETQYF. The CDR3 DNA is TGTGCCAGCAGCCAACCTAGACAGGAGACTCTTCAAGAGACCCAGTACTTC.

This chain joins TRBV10-1 and TRBJ1-6, with no clear D. There are 13 residues in the CDR3. The V end lost 3 bases, the J end lost 7 bases, and 7 bases lay between the germline ends. In germline, CDR1 is WNHNN, CDR2 SYGVQD (reference sequence). The CDR3 nucleotides read TGCGCCAGCAGTGATAGATTAAATTCACCCCTCCACTTT. Protein product: CASSDRLNSPLHF.

The chain uses TRBV11-2 and TRBJ2-2; 10 bases map to TRBD2. The CDR3 is 16 amino acids. After removal of 4 bases from V and 3 bases from J, the junction contained 5 bases not matched to a gene. CDR1 is SGHAT and CDR2 is FQNNGV in the germline V gene. The CDR3 reads CASSSRAGGDTGELFF. CDR3 in DNA: TGTGCCAGCAGCTCCCGAGCGGGAGGGGACACCGGGGAGCTGTTTTTT. Full variable domain (missing parts from reference TRBV11-2 and TRBJ2-2): EAGVAQSPRYKIIEKRQSVAFWCNPISGHATLYWYQQILGQGPKLLIQFQNNGVVDDSQLPKDRFSAERLKGVDSTLKIQPAKLEDSAVYLCASSSRAGGDTGELFFGEGSRLTVL.

This chain connects TRBV5-6 to TRBJ2-7; D is uncertain. Germline CDR1 reads SGHDT; CDR2 reads YYEEEE. The CDR3 has 12 residues. Deletions cut 3 bases from V and 4 bases from J, with 8 bases between. The CDR3 loop is CASSSTHYEQYF. The CDR3 nucleotides read TGTGCCAGCAGCTCGACACATTACGAGCAGTACTTC.

The V gene is TRBV11-2, the J gene TRBJ1-1; D possibly corresponds to TRBD1 (5 bases). The CDR3 sequence is 15 residues long. Per germline, CDR1 SGHAT and CDR2 FQNNGV. V lost 2 bases to trimming and J lost 6 bases, with 16 bases between them. This CDR3 reads CASSLYSGTGPEAFF. CDR3 DNA sequence: TGTGCCAGCAGCTTATATTCGGGGACCGGTCCTGAAGCTTTCTTT.

The V and J genes are TRBV19 and TRBJ1-6, with no clear D. CDR3 length: 13 residues. The germline V gene encodes CDR1 LNHDA and CDR2 SQIVND (reference sequence). Trimming stripped 5 bases from V and 7 bases from J, with 9 bases between. In DNA, the CDR3 is TGTGCCAGTAGTCCATCGTGGAATTCACCCCTCCACTTT. Encoded protein: CASSPSWNSPLHF. Using reference TRBV19 and TRBJ1-6 for the parts outside the CDR3, the full variable domain is DGGITQSPKYLFRKEGQNVTLSCEQNLNHDAMYWYRQDPGQGLRLIYYSQIVNDFQKGDIAEGYSVSREKKESFPLTVTSAQKNPTAFYLCASSPSWNSPLHFGNGTRLTVT.

The chain has TRBV6-1 and TRBJ2-6; TRBD2 might be the D (6 bases). Trimming left V 2 bases short and J 4 bases short, with 6 bases between. The CDR3 loop spans 14 amino acids. Germline V gene sequence: CDR1 MNHNS, CDR2 SASEGT. In DNA, the CDR3 is TGTGCCAGCAGTGAACTAGCGGGGGCCAACGTCCTGACTTTC. Its translation is CASSELAGANVLTF.

The chain couples TRBV6-5 to TRBJ2-6; D not certain. The germline gives CDR1 MNHEY, CDR2 SVGAGI. This CDR3 contains 15 residues. The V and J ends lost 6 bases and 3 bases respectively, with 12 bases between them. Here the CDR3 reads CASRSGFGGANVLTF. As DNA, the CDR3 is TGTGCCAGCAGATCGGGTTTCGGTGGGGCCAACGTCCTGACTTTC.

The chain employs TRBV5-1 and TRBJ1-6, with D unclear. Trimming shortened V by 0 bases and J by 7 bases, and 8 bases separated the two germline ends. The CDR3 is 14 amino acids. CDR1 and CDR2 (germline): SGHRS, YFSETQ. The CDR3 DNA is TGCGCCAGCAGCTTGGGGAGCAGCAATTCACCCCTCCACTTT. Translated: CASSLGSSNSPLHF.

This chain joins TRBV6-4 and TRBJ1-5; D uncertain. Trimming removed 0 bases from V and 4 bases from J, with 7 bases in between. Germline V gene data show CDR1 as MRHNA and CDR2 as SNTAGT. The CDR3 has 14 residues. The DNA of the CDR3 is TGTGCCAGCAGTGACTCCGAGTTAAATCAGCCCCAGCATTTT. It translates to CASSDSELNQPQHF.

The chain uses TRBV27 and TRBJ2-3; D is unresolved. Germline assignment: CDR1 MNHEY and CDR2 SMNVEV (reference sequence). The V end was cut by 7 bases, the J end by 0 bases, with 26 bases between. The CDR3 covers 19 residues. The CDR3 reads CASKRSLQPKPPSTDTQYF. The CDR3 DNA reads as TGTGCCAGCAAGAGGTCCCTACAGCCTAAACCGCCTAGCACAGATACGCAGTATTTT.

V usage is TRBV2 and J usage is TRBJ1-1, with 8 bases lining up with TRBD1. Trimming cost V 2 bases and J 4 bases; bases outside gene matches: 6. Germline V gives CDR1 SNHLY, CDR2 FYNNEI. The CDR3 totals 15 residues. The CDR3 nucleotides read TGTGCCAGCAGTGAACAGGGGGCAGTCCGCACTGAAGCTTTCTTT. Residues: CASSEQGAVRTEAFF.

The chain links TRBV19 to TRBJ1-2; 7 bases map to TRBD1. The germline gives CDR1 LNHDA, CDR2 SQIVND (reference sequence). CDR3 length equals 12 residues. Trimming at V came to 6 bases and at J to 10 bases, leaving 8 bases not matched to a gene. The CDR3 DNA reads TGTGCCAGTAGCCGACAGGGAAGAGACTACACCTTC. Amino acids: CASSRQGRDYTF.

The rearrangement joins TRBV11-2 to TRBJ2-4, with 11 bases lining up with TRBD2. CDR3 length: 17 amino acids. Germline loops: CDR1 SGHAT, CDR2 FQNNGV. J lost 6 bases, V lost 5 bases, and 12 bases had no gene match. The CDR3 DNA reads as TGTGCCAGCAGCCCTAGCTTAGCGGGGGGGCTTGGAAACATTCAGTACTTC. This encodes CASSPSLAGGLGNIQYF.

This clone was detected only once. The chain has TRBV7-6 and TRBJ2-2, with D perhaps TRBD1 or TRBD2 (5 bases each). This CDR3 contains 15 residues. Trimming stripped 1 base from V and 2 bases from J, with 8 bases between. In germline, CDR1 is SGHVS, CDR2 FNYEAQ. The CDR3 sequence is CASSLVGTNTGELFF. The CDR3 DNA follows: TGTGCCAGCAGCTTAGTCGGGACCAACACCGGGGAGCTGTTTTTT. The whole variable domain, remainder taken from reference TRBV7-6 and TRBJ2-2, is GAGVSQSPRYKVTKRGQDVALRCDPISGHVSLYWYRQALGQGPEFLTYFNYEAQQDKSGLPNDRFSAERPEGSISTLTIQRTEQRDSAMYRCASSLVGTNTGELFFGEGSRLTVL.

The rearrangement joins TRBV9 to TRBJ2-7; TRBD2 matches 10 bases. This CDR3 has 15 amino acids. From germline, CDR1 is SGDLS and CDR2 YYNGEE. V shed 3 bases and J 3 bases; nucleotides not matched to a gene: 6. The CDR3 DNA sequence: TGTGCCAGCAGCGCCTCTAGCGGGGGCAACTACGAGCAGTACTTC. Translated, it gives CASSASSGGNYEQYF.

V and J are TRBV5-1 and TRBJ2-2; 11 nucleotides match TRBD1. V lost 1 base to trimming and J lost 6 bases; unmatched junction nucleotides: 2. The germline V gene has CDR1 SGHRS and CDR2 YFSETQ. This CDR3 has 15 residues. The CDR3: CASSLWTGGPGELFF. CDR3 nucleotides: TGCGCCAGCAGCTTGTGGACAGGGGGCCCCGGGGAGCTGTTTTTT.

The chain has TRBV19 and TRBJ2-2; either TRBD1 or TRBD2 may fit D (5 bases each). V was trimmed by 0 bases and J by 5 bases, leaving 16 bases between them. From germline, CDR1 is LNHDA and CDR2 SQIVND (reference sequence). The CDR3 totals 17 residues. CDR3 nucleotide sequence: TGTGCCAGTAGTATAGACAATGGGGGAATTCGGACCGGGGAGCTGTTTTTT. Translation: CASSIDNGGIRTGELFF.

This sequence joins TRBV25-1 and TRBJ1-2; 8 nucleotides agree with TRBD1. This CDR3 is 14 amino acids long. Trimming cost V 5 bases and J 7 bases; bases outside gene matches: 9. In germline, CDR1 is MGHDK, CDR2 SYGVNS. The chain's CDR3 is CASSSLPGGSGYTF. The CDR3 coding sequence is TGTGCCAGCAGTTCTCTCCCAGGGGGCAGTGGCTACACCTTC.

The V call is TRBV11-2, the J call TRBJ2-7; 7 nucleotides align to TRBD1. CDR3 size: 15 residues. V shed 3 bases, J shed 3 bases, and the junction held 8 bases outside the gene matches. Per germline, CDR1 SGHAT and CDR2 FQNNGV. The DNA for the CDR3 is TGTGCCAGCAGCTTGTTCGGACAGGACCTCTACGAGCAGTACTTC. Translation: CASSLFGQDLYEQYF. Full variable domain (missing parts from reference TRBV11-2 and TRBJ2-7): EAGVAQSPRYKIIEKRQSVAFWCNPISGHATLYWYQQILGQGPKLLIQFQNNGVVDDSQLPKDRFSAERLKGVDSTLKIQPAKLEDSAVYLCASSLFGQDLYEQYFGPGTRLTVT.

The rearrangement joins TRBV29-1 to TRBJ2-3; D may match TRBD1 or TRBD2 (5 bases each). The V end was cut by 6 bases, the J end by 3 bases, with 13 bases between. CDR1 SQVTM and CDR2 ANQGSEA come from the germline V gene. The CDR3 has 13 residues. CDR3: CSVTRDGTDTQYF. Written as DNA, the CDR3 is TGCAGCGTCACTAGGGACGGGACAGATACGCAGTATTTT.

The chain uses TRBV9 and TRBJ1-3; D ambiguous. The germline gives CDR1 SGDLS, CDR2 YYNGEE. The CDR3 is made up of 16 amino acids. V lost 3 bases and J 0 bases, leaving 13 bases between the germline ends. CDR3 in DNA: TGTGCCAGCAGCGCGAACCAAGGGAACTCTGGAAACACCATATATTTT. This codes for CASSANQGNSGNTIYF.

The chain carries TRBV7-8 and TRBJ2-7, with 9 bases lining up with TRBD2. Germline V CDR1 and CDR2: SGHVS, FQNEAQ. J gave up 3 bases and V 5 bases, and 5 bases lay outside the gene matches. The CDR3 extends over 14 amino acids. In DNA form, the CDR3 reads TGTGCCAGCAGCCTTAGCGGGAGCGGCTACGAGCAGTACTTC. Translated, it gives CASSLSGSGYEQYF.

This chain uses TRBV18 with TRBJ1-5, with D uncertain. Germline V gene sequence: CDR1 KGHSH, CDR2 LQKENI. This CDR3 region has 16 residues. V lost 5 bases, J lost 6 bases, and 20 bases lay in between. The CDR3 DNA follows: TGTGCCAGCTCAATGTTGACCGGCTCTGGTGGTCAGCCCCAGCATTTT. Amino acids: CASSMLTGSGGQPQHF.